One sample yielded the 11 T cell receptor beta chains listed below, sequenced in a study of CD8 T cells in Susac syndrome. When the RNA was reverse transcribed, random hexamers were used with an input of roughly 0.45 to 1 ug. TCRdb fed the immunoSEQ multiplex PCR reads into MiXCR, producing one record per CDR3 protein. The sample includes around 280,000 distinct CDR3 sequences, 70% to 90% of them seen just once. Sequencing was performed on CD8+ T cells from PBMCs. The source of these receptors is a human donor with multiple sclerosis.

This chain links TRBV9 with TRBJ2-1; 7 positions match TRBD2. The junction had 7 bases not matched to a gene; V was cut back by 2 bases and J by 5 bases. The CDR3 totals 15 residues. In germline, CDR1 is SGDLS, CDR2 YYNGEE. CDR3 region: CASSVGGGTNNEQFF. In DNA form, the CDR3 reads TGTGCCAGCAGCGTTGGTGGGGGGACTAACAATGAGCAGTTCTTC.

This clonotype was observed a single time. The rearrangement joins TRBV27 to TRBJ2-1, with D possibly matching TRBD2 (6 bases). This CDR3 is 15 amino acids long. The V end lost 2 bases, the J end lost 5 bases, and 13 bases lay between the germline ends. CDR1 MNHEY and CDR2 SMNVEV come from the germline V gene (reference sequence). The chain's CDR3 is CASSLAGRFNNEQFF. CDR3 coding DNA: TGTGCCAGCAGTTTAGCGGGGAGGTTTAACAATGAGCAGTTCTTC.

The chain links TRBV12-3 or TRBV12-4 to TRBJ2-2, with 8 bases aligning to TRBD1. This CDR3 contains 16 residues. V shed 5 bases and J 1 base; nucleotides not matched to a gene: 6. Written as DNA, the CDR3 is TGTGCCAGCAGTCCCGGAGGACAGGGGAACACCGGGGAGCTGTTTTTT. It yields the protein CASSPGGQGNTGELFF.

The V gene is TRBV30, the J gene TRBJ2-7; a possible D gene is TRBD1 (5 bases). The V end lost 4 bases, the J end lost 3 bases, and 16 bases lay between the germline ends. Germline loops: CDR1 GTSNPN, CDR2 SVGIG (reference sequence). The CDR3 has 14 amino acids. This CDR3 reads CAWTHVGLGYEQYF. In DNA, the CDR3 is TGTGCCTGGACTCATGTGGGGCTAGGCTACGAGCAGTACTTC.

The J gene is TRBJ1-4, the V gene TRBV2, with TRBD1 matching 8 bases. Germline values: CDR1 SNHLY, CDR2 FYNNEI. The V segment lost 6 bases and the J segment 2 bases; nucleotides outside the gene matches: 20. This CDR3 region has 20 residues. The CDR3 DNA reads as TGTGCCAGCAGCCTATCTCCCGACAGGGGACGGAGGGAGACTAATGAAAAACTGTTTTTT. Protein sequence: CASSLSPDRGRRETNEKLFF.

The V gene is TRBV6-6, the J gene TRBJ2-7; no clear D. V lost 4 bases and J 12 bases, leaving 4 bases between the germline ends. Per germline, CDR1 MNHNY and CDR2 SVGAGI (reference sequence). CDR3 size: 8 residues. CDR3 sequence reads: CASSSGYF. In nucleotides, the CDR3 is TGTGCCAGCAGTTCCGGGTACTTC.

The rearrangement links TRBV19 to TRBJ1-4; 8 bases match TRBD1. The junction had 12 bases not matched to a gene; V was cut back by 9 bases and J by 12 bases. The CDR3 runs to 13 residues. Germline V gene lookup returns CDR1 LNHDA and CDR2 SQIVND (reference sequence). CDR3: CASWTGPGQELFF. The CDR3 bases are TGTGCCAGCTGGACAGGGCCGGGGCAGGAACTGTTTTTT.

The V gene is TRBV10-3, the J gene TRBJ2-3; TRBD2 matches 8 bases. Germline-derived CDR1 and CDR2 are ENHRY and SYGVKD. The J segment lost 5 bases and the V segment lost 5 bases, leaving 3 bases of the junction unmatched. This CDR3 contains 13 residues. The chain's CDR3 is CAISFAGGDTQYF. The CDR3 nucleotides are TGTGCCATCAGTTTTGCGGGAGGAGATACGCAGTATTTT.

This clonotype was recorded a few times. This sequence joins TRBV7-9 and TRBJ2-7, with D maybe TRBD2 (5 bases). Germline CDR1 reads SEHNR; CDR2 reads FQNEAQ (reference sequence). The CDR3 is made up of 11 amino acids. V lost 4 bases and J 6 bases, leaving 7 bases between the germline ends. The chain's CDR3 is CASSSGGEQYF. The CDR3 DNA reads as TGTGCCAGCAGCTCCGGAGGCGAGCAGTACTTC. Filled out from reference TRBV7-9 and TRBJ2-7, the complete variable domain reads DTGVSQNPRHKITKRGQNVTFRCDPISEHNRLYWYRQTLGQGPEFLTYFQNEAQLEKSRLLSDRFSAERPKGSFSTLEIQRTEQGDSAMYLCASSSGGEQYFGPGTRLTVT.

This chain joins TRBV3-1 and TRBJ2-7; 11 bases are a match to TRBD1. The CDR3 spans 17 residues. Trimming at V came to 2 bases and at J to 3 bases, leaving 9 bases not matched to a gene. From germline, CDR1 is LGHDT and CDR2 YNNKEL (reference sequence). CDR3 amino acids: CASSQSQKGQGGYEQYF. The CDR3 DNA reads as TGTGCCAGCAGCCAAAGCCAAAAGGGACAGGGGGGCTACGAGCAGTACTTC.

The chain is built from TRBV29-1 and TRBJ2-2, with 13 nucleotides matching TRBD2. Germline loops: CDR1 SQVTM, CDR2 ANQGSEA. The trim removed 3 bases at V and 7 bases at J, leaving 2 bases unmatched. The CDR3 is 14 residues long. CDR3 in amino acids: CSVEGTSGNGELFF. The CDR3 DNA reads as TGCAGCGTTGAGGGGACTAGCGGGAACGGGGAGCTGTTTTTT.